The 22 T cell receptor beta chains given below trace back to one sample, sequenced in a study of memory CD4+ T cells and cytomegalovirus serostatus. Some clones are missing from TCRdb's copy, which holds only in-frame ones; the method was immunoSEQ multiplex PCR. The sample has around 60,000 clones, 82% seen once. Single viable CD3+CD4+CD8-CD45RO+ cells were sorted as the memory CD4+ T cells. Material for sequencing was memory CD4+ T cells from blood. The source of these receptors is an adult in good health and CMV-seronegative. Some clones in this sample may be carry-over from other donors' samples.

This chain's CDR3 is CASSLGRSGPTDTQYF. In DNA, the CDR3 is TGTGCCAGCAGCTTAGGGCGCAGCGGACCCACAGATACGCAGTATTTT. The chain couples TRBV7-2 to TRBJ2-3; a weak D match, TRBD2 (5 bases). Trimming cost V 1 base and J 2 bases, with 13 bases left between them. CDR3 length equals 16 residues. Germline V gene data show CDR1 as SGHTA and CDR2 as FQGNSA.

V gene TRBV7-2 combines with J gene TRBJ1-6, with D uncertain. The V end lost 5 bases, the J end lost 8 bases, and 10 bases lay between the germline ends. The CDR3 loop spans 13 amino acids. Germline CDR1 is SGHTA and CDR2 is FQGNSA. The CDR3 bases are TGTGCCAGCAGCCGAGACGCCGATTCACCCCTCCACTTT. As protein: CASSRDADSPLHF.

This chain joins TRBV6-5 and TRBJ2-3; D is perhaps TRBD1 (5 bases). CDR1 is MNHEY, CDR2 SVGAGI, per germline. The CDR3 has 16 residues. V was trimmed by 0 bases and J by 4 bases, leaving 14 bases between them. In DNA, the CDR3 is TGTGCCAGCAGTTACTCGTCAAGACAGTCATCAGATACGCAGTATTTT. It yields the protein CASSYSSRQSSDTQYF.

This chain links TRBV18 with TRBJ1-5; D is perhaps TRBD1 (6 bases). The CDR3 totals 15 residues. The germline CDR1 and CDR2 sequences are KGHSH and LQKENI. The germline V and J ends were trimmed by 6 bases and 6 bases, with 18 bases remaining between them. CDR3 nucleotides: TGTGCCAGCTCGCTCGATGGACAGCTTGGTCAGCCCCAGCATTTT. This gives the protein CASSLDGQLGQPQHF.

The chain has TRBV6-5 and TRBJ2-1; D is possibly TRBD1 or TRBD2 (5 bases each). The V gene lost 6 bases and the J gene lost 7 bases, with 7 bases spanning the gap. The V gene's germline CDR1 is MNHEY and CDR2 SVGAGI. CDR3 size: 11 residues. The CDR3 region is CASSWGNEQFF. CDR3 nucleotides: TGTGCCAGCAGCTGGGGGAATGAGCAGTTCTTC.

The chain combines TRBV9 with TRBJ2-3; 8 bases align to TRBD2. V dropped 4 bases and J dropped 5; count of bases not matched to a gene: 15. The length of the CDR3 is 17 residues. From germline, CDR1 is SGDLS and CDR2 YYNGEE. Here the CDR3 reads CASSSTFRAGDRDTQYF. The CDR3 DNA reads TGTGCCAGCAGCTCCACCTTTCGAGCGGGAGATCGAGATACGCAGTATTTT.

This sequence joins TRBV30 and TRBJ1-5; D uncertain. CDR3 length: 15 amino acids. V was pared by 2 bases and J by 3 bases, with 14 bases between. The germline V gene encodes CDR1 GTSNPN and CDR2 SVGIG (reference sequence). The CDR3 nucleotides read TGTGCCTGGAGTTCGCGGCCCTTCCCCAATCAGCCCCAGCATTTT. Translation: CAWSSRPFPNQPQHF.

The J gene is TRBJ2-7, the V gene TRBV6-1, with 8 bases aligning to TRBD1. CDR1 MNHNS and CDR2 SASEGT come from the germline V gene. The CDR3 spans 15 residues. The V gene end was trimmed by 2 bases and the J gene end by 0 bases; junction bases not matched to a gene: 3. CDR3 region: CASSERQGTSYEQYF. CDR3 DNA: TGTGCCAGCAGTGAAAGACAGGGGACCTCCTACGAGCAGTACTTC.

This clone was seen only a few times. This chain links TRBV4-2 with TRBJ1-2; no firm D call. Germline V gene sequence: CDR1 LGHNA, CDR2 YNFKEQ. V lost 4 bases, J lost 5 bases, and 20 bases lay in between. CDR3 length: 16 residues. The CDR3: CASSREGSLLGYGYTF. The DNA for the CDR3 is TGTGCCAGCAGCCGAGAGGGTAGTCTCCTTGGGTATGGCTACACCTTC.

CDR3 sequence reads: CASSQGSDFYNEQFF. In DNA form, the CDR3 reads TGCGCCAGCAGCCAAGGTTCGGACTTTTACAATGAGCAGTTCTTC. The chain joins TRBV4-1 to TRBJ2-1; D might be TRBD2 (5 bases). The CDR3 contains 15 residues. V gave up 1 base and J gave up 4 bases, with 11 bases separating them. Germline CDR1 is MGHRA and CDR2 is YSYEKL.

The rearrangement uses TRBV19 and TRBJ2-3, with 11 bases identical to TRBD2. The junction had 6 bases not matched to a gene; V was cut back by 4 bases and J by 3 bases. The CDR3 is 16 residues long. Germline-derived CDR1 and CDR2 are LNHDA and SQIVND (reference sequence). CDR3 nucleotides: TGTGCCAGTAGTAACCCCCGGACTAGCGGGACAGATACGCAGTATTTT. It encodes CASSNPRTSGTDTQYF. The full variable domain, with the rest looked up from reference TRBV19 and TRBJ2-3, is DGGITQSPKYLFRKEGQNVTLSCEQNLNHDAMYWYRQDPGQGLRLIYYSQIVNDFQKGDIAEGYSVSREKKESFPLTVTSAQKNPTAFYLCASSNPRTSGTDTQYFGPGTRLTVL.

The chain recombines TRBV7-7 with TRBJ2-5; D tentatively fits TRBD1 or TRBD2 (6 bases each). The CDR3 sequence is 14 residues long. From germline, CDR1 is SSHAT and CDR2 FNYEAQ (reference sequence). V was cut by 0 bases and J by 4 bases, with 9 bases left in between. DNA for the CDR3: TGTGCCAGCAGCTTAGCGGGGGGCCGAGAGACCCAGTACTTC. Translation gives CASSLAGGRETQYF.

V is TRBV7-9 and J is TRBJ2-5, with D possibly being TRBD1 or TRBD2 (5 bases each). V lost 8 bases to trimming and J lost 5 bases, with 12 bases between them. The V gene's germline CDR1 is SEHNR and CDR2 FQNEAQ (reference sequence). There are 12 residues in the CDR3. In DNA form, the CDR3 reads TGTGCCAGCGGGACCGCCCAGGAGACCCAGTACTTC. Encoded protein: CASGTAQETQYF.

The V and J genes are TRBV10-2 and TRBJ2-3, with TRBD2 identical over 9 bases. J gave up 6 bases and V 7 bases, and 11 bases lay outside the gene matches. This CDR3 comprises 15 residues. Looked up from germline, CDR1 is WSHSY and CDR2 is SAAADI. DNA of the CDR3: TGCGCCAGCATGATGGCGGGAGGGAGGACGGATACGCAGTATTTT. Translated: CASMMAGGRTDTQYF.

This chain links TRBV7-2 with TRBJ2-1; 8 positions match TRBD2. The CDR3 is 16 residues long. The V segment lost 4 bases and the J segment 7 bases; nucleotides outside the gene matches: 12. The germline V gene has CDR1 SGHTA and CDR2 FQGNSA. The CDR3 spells CASSSRSGTRGNEQFF. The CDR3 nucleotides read TGTGCCAGCAGCTCAAGATCCGGGACTAGAGGAAATGAGCAGTTCTTC.

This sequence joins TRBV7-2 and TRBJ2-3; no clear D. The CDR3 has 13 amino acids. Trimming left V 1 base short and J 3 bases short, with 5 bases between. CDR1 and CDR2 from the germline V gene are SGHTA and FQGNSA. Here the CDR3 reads CASSLDGTDTQYF. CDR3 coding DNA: TGTGCCAGCAGCTTAGATGGGACAGATACGCAGTATTTT. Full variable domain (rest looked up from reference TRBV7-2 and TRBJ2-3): GAGVSQSPSNKVTEKGKDVELRCDPISGHTALYWYRQSLGQGLEFLIYFQGNSAPDKSGLPSDRFSAERTGGSVSTLTIQRTQQEDSAVYLCASSLDGTDTQYFGPGTRLTVL.

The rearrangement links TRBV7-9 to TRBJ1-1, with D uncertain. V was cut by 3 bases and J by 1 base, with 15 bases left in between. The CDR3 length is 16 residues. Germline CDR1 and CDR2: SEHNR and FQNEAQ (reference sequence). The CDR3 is CASSFLTEVRNTEAFF. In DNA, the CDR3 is TGTGCCAGCAGCTTTCTTACGGAGGTTCGGAACACTGAAGCTTTCTTT.

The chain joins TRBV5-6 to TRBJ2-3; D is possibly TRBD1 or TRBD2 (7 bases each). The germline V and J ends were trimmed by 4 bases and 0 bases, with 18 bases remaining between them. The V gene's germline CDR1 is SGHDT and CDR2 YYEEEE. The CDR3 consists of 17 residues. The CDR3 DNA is TGTGCCAGCAGCCCCAGGGGGAGGGCTATGAGCACAGATACGCAGTATTTT. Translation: CASSPRGRAMSTDTQYF.

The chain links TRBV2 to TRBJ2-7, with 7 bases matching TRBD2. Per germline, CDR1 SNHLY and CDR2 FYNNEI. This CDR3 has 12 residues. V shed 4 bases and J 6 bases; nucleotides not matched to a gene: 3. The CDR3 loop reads CASSGLAGEQYF. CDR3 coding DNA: TGTGCCAGCAGTGGACTAGCTGGCGAGCAGTACTTC.

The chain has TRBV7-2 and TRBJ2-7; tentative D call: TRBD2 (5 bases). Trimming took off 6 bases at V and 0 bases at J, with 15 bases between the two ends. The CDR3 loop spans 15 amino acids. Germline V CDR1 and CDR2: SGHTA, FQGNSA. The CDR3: CASRWVRVDSYEQYF. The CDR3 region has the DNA TGTGCCAGCAGATGGGTGCGGGTGGACTCCTACGAGCAGTACTTC.

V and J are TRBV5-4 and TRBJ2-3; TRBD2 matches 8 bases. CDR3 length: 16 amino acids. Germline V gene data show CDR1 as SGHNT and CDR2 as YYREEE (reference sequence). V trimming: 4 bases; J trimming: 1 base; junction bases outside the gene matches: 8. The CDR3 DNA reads TGTGCCAGCAGCGACGAGCGGGAGAGGGGCACAGATACGCAGTATTTT. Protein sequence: CASSDERERGTDTQYF.

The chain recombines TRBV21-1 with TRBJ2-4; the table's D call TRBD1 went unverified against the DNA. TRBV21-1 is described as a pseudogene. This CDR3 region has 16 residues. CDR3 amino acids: CASSKGPNVAKNIQYF. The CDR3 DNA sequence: TGTGCCAGCAGCAAAGGGCCCAACGTAGCCAAAAACATTCAGTACTTC.